Listed below are T cell receptor beta chains from one sample, sequenced in a study of T cell clonotyping in hematopoietic cell transplantation. The table came from immunoSEQ multiplex PCR; TCRdb's copy has only in-frame clones and leaves some out. The data hold some 4,400 clones, with 65% to 80% observed a single time. The input for sequencing was peripheral blood mononuclear cells, taken 100 days after allogeneic stem cell transplant. The receptors were sampled from a female patient aged 50 to 65 who had an allogeneic stem cell transplant from an unrelated donor, so the T cells may come from the graft donor. Some clones in this sample may be carry-over from other donors' samples. Both conserved end residues are part of each CDR3. D genes are given only for firm matches. The listing skips clone size in some rows; elsewhere it reads once, few, many or a size class.

V,size,J,D,CDR3,DNA
TRBV5-3,.,TRBJ1-1,TRBD1,CARSLDRGMNTEAFF,TGTGCCAGAAGCCTAGACAGGGGGATGAACACTGAAGCTTTCTTT
TRBV29-1,.,TRBJ2-5,TRBD2,CSVEGDPSGGNQETQYF,TGCAGCGTTGAAGGAGACCCCAGCGGGGGGAACCAAGAGACCCAGTACTTC
TRBV29-1,.,TRBJ1-4,TRBD1,CSVIGQEGEKLFF,TGCAGCGTTATTGGACAGGAGGGGGAAAAACTGTTTTTT
TRBV19,.,TRBJ1-5,TRBD1,CASSIDRYRGLSNQPQHF,TGTGCCAGTAGTATAGATCGGTACAGGGGGCTTAGCAATCAGCCCCAGCATTTT
TRBV4-1,once,TRBJ1-2,TRBD1,CASSQADRGEVGGYTF,TGCGCCAGCAGCCAGGCGGACAGGGGAGAGGTAGGGGGCTACACCTTC
TRBV6-1,.,TRBJ1-2,.,CASKENRAPNYGYTF,TGTGCCAGCAAAGAGAACAGGGCCCCTAACTATGGCTACACCTTC
TRBV5-1,.,TRBJ2-5,.,CASSSLETQYF,TGCGCCAGCAGCTCACTAGAGACCCAGTACTTC
TRBV7-2,once,TRBJ1-2,TRBD1,CASSVDRVDYGYTF,TGTGCCAGCAGCGTAGACAGGGTTGACTATGGCTACACCTTC
TRBV30,few,TRBJ1-6,.,CAWKAGAPLHF,TGTGCCTGGAAAGCGGGGGCACCCCTCCACTTT
TRBV10-3,.,TRBJ1-2,.,CAISESDDGRAGYTF,TGTGCCATCAGTGAGTCCGATGACGGGAGGGCTGGCTACACCTTC
TRBV7-2,large,TRBJ1-2,TRBD1,CASSKPGQGPTGYTF,TGTGCCAGCAGCAAACCGGGACAGGGCCCCACTGGCTACACCTTC
TRBV30,few,TRBJ2-1,.,CAWSGRNNEQFF,TGTGCCTGGAGTGGTCGGAACAATGAGCAGTTCTTC
TRBV10-2,large,TRBJ1-5,.,CASSDGGATQHF,TGCGCCAGCAGTGACGGTGGGGCAACCCAGCATTTT
TRBV27,.,TRBJ2-7,TRBD1,CASIGTGLEQYF,TGTGCCAGCATCGGGACAGGCCTGGAGCAGTACTTC
TRBV2,few,TRBJ2-5,.,CASSESPTQYF,TGTGCCAGCAGTGAAAGCCCGACCCAGTACTTC
TRBV4-1,.,TRBJ2-7,TRBD1,CASSQVETGPYEQYF,TGCGCCAGCAGCCAAGTCGAGACAGGGCCCTACGAGCAGTACTTC
TRBV5-1,.,TRBJ2-4,.,CASNTEPGGIQYF,TGCGCCAGCAACACGGAGCCGGGCGGCATTCAGTACTTC
TRBV6-4,.,TRBJ2-1,.,CASSDLSGHNEQFF,TGTGCCAGCAGTGACCTTTCAGGGCACAATGAGCAGTTCTTC
TRBV12-5,few,TRBJ1-1,.,CASGRDLPGNTEAFF,TGTGCTAGTGGTCGGGACTTACCGGGGAACACTGAAGCTTTCTTT
TRBV15,.,TRBJ1-6,.,CATSRVGGSPLHF,TGTGCCACCAGCAGAGTCGGGGGATCACCCCTCCACTTT
TRBV2,.,TRBJ2-1,TRBD1,CAQEGGGLYNEQFF,TGTGCCCAGGAAGGGGGCGGTTTATACAATGAGCAGTTCTTC
TRBV7-8,.,TRBJ1-1,.,CASSTRPRVLDTEAFF,TGTGCCAGCAGCACGCGACCCAGGGTTTTGGACACTGAAGCTTTCTTT
TRBV2,.,TRBJ2-4,.,CASSEANGNIQYF,TGTGCCAGCAGTGAAGCGAACGGAAACATTCAGTACTTC
TRBV11-2,large,TRBJ1-4,.,CASSLEAGGDEKLFF,TGTGCCAGCAGCTTAGAAGCCGGAGGCGATGAAAAACTGTTTTTT
TRBV7-3,.,TRBJ1-6,.,CASSLGGGESPLHF,TGTGCCAGCAGCTTAGGAGGGGGGGAATCACCCCTCCACTTT